The 15 T cell receptor beta chains in this list originate from one sample, sequenced in a study of response to subunit inactivated influenza vaccine. TCRdb processed the RT-PCR reads anew with MiXCR; each CDR3 protein has one entry. The data contain more than 400,000 distinct CDR3 sequences, approximately 9.9% of them singletons. Here the sequenced sample was PBMCs from blood, taken roughly 45 days after vaccination. All receptors come from a man in his fifties or sixties who received an inactivated influenza vaccine.

This clonotype was seen repeatedly, ten times or more. The gene calls are TRBV15 and TRBJ2-5; D may be TRBD1 or TRBD2 (7 bases each). Germline-derived CDR1 and CDR2 are LNHNV and YYDKDF (reference sequence). V lost 0 bases and J lost 2, with 10 bases in between. This CDR3 comprises 15 residues. CDR3 amino acids: CATSRDQGGQETQYF. Here the CDR3 DNA reads TGTGCCACCAGCAGAGATCAGGGGGGGCAAGAGACCCAGTACTTC.

CDR3 in amino acids: CSATLSGTSNQPQHF. The CDR3, as DNA: TGCAGTGCTACCCTTTCCGGGACAAGCAATCAGCCCCAGCATTTT. J is TRBJ1-5 and V is TRBV20-1, with TRBD1 as a possible D gene (6 bases). The CDR3 runs 15 residues. Germline V gene sequence: CDR1 DFQATT, CDR2 SNEGSKA (reference sequence). V was cut by 4 bases and J by 1 base, with 14 bases left in between.

This chain uses TRBV7-8 with TRBJ1-1, with 7 bases matching TRBD1. Germline V gene sequence: CDR1 SGHVS, CDR2 FQNEAQ. The trim removed 5 bases at V and 9 bases at J, leaving 9 bases unmatched. This CDR3 spans 13 amino acids. The CDR3 region is CASSLREGAKAFF. DNA for the CDR3: TGTGCCAGCAGCCTCCGCGAGGGGGCAAAAGCTTTCTTT.

This chain uses TRBV4-1 with TRBJ1-3; D uncertain. The CDR3 has 12 residues. V was cut by 0 bases and J by 5 bases, with 2 bases left in between. The V gene's germline CDR1 is MGHRA and CDR2 YSYEKL. CDR3 sequence (DNA): TGCGCCAGCAGCCAAGATAGAAACACCATATATTTT. Protein sequence: CASSQDRNTIYF.

V and J are TRBV10-3 and TRBJ2-3; 7 bases are shared with TRBD1. Unmatched junction bases numbered 9, after V lost 4 bases and J lost 2 bases. Looked up from germline, CDR1 is ENHRY and CDR2 is SYGVKD. CDR3 length equals 16 residues. The CDR3 region has the DNA TGTGCCATCAGTGGAAGGGACAGTCAGTTCACAGATACGCAGTATTTT. It specifies CAISGRDSQFTDTQYF.

This clonotype has more than one count but fewer than ten. The rearrangement uses TRBV20-1 and TRBJ1-1, with D unresolved. V lost 4 bases to trimming and J lost 8 bases, with 8 bases between them. The CDR3 spans 10 residues. Germline CDR1 and CDR2: DFQATT and SNEGSKA (reference sequence). In DNA, the CDR3 is TGCAGTGCTACGATCCCCGAAGCTTTCTTT. It is translated as CSATIPEAFF.

The rearrangement joins TRBV20-1 to TRBJ2-7, with 14 bases matching TRBD2. The V gene's germline CDR1 is DFQATT and CDR2 SNEGSKA (reference sequence). The CDR3 covers 15 residues. V trimming: 0 bases; J trimming: 7 bases; junction bases outside the gene matches: 5. DNA of the CDR3: TGCAGTGCTAGAGAGGGACTAGCGGGAGTCGTGGAGCAGTACTTC. Its translation: CSAREGLAGVVEQYF.

This clonotype was picked up a small number of times. The J gene is TRBJ2-5, the V gene TRBV5-1, with 7 bases aligning to TRBD1. The CDR3 is 16 residues long. The trim removed 3 bases at V and 0 bases at J, leaving 8 bases unmatched. The V gene's germline CDR1 is SGHRS and CDR2 YFSETQ. CDR3 amino acids: CASSSRPGQHQETQYF. The CDR3 region has the DNA TGCGCCAGCAGCTCCCGACCGGGACAGCACCAAGAGACCCAGTACTTC.

CDR3 protein: CASSQGWGGWGRTDTQYF. CDR3 coding DNA: TGTGCCAGCAGCCAAGGATGGGGGGGTTGGGGCCGCACAGATACGCAGTATTTT. The rearrangement links TRBV3-1 to TRBJ2-3; TRBD2 agrees at 7 bases. CDR1 LGHDT and CDR2 YNNKEL come from the germline V gene (reference sequence). V gave up 1 base and J gave up 1 base; unmatched junction bases: 11. This CDR3 region has 18 residues.

A note on this clonotype: A read error may be the cause here, since a much bigger clone is one base away. The genes are TRBV29-1 and TRBJ2-1; perhaps D is TRBD1 or TRBD2 (5 bases each). Per the germline V gene, CDR1 is SQVTM and CDR2 is ANQGSEA. The CDR3 length is 12 residues. The CDR3 DNA follows: TGCTGCGTTGTGGGGACCTGGGATGAGCAGTTCTTC. Translating gives CCVVGTWDEQFF.

The CDR3: CASSELGSSNTGELFF. The CDR3 DNA follows: TGTGCCAGCAGTGAATTGGGCTCTTCGAACACCGGGGAGCTGTTTTTT. V usage is TRBV25-1 and J usage is TRBJ2-2, with no clear D. V was clipped by 1 base and J by 0 bases, with 9 bases between them. The CDR3 is 16 amino acids. Germline-derived CDR1 and CDR2 are MGHDK and SYGVNS.

A word on this clonotype: One end of the junction varies from germline; a read error may be responsible. This sequence joins TRBV11-2 and TRBJ2-2, with D unresolved. Germline loops: CDR1 SGHAT, CDR2 FQNNGV. The CDR3 covers 17 residues. CDR3 sequence: CSSSPRPAPPDTGELFF. CDR3 DNA: TGTTCCAGCAGCCCCCGTCCGGCCCCACCGGACACCGGGGAGCTGTTTTTT. The full variable domain, completed using reference TRBV11-2 and TRBJ2-2, is EAGVAQSPRYKIIEKRQSVAFWCNPISGHATLYWYQQILGQGPKLLIQFQNNGVVDDSQLPKDRFSAERLKGVDSTLKIQPAKLEDSAVYLCSSSPRPAPPDTGELFFGEGSRLTVL.

The chain carries TRBV28 and TRBJ2-5; 7 nucleotides agree with TRBD1. The V segment lost 5 bases and the J segment 2 bases; nucleotides outside the gene matches: 14. The CDR3 is made up of 17 amino acids. Germline V gives CDR1 MDHEN, CDR2 SYDVKM. The CDR3 nucleotides read TGTGCCAGCAGTCCCCCCGTAGACAGGGTTAGTCAAGAGACCCAGTACTTC. Its translation: CASSPPVDRVSQETQYF.

Many counts were recorded for this clonotype. The V gene is TRBV6-5, the J gene TRBJ1-6; D uncertain. From germline, CDR1 is MNHEY and CDR2 SVGAGI. CDR3 length: 13 amino acids. Deletions cut 2 bases from V and 2 bases from J, with 1 base between. The CDR3 bases are TGTGCCAGCAGTTACACCTATAATTCACCCCTCCACTTT. Translated: CASSYTYNSPLHF.

This chain uses TRBV4-3 with TRBJ2-6; 7 positions agree with TRBD1. This CDR3 is built from 20 residues. Germline V gene data show CDR1 as LGHNA and CDR2 as YSLEER. The V gene end was trimmed by 0 bases and the J gene end by 0 bases; junction bases not matched to a gene: 11. The CDR3 region is CASSQEADRVISSGANVLTF. CDR3 bases: TGCGCCAGCAGCCAAGAGGCCGACAGGGTCATCAGCTCTGGGGCCAACGTCCTGACTTTC.